A selection of T cell receptor beta chains follows, all from one sample in a study of blood T cell repertoires in COVID-19. Measured with immunoSEQ multiplex PCR; TCRdb has only the in-frame clones, and not every one. Of about 200,000 clones in the sample, 83% were seen once. Sequencing was done on a sample of peripheral blood. The receptors here all came from a middle-aged woman with active or convalescent COVID-19. Each CDR3 is given without its conserved first and last residue.

V	J	CDR3
TRBV10-2	TRBJ1-5	ASSEWGGNQPQH
TRBV5-5	TRBJ1-5	ASSLAGTGDQPQH
TRBV6-2/TRBV6-3	TRBJ2-2	ASSPLTGWTGELF
TRBV10-3	TRBJ1-5	AISERTGTGGNQPQH
TRBV18	TRBJ1-2	ASSPPGTGDYGYT
TRBV28	TRBJ1-3	ASSFQAPSGNTIY
TRBV3-1/TRBV3-2	TRBJ1-2	ASSPGTGAFNYGYT
TRBV18	TRBJ1-1	ASSPAVLSSGGTEAF
TRBV5-5	TRBJ1-1	ASSWGQGGTEAF
TRBV5-1	TRBJ2-2	ASSLASSVLSGELF
TRBV12-5	TRBJ2-7	ASGFAGTAPYEQY
TRBV24-1	TRBJ2-1	ATSDFTGRGDNEQF
TRBV28	TRBJ2-3	ASSAGSTDTQY
TRBV12-3/TRBV12-4	TRBJ1-2	ASTTGQVLGYT
TRBV7-9	TRBJ2-1	ASSLAGLAGNEQF
TRBV19	TRBJ1-1	ASIGWKRGGTEAF
TRBV12-2	TRBJ1-1	ASRIHIQDHLATEAF
TRBV24-1	TRBJ1-1	ATSEGTGFDSEAF
TRBV10-3	TRBJ1-6	AIRWGQGINNSPLH
TRBV7-9	TRBJ2-1	ASSLGAGGRFLDEQF
TRBV30	TRBJ1-2	AEATGALGYGYT
TRBV11-2	TRBJ2-1	ASSLRDTSYNEQF
TRBV19	TRBJ1-2	ASSMTRYYGYT
TRBV12-5	TRBJ1-5	ASGLVLGRDRGNQPQH
TRBV27	TRBJ1-2	ASSSPGQGYGYT
TRBV6-4	TRBJ2-1	ASSRLAGLGANEQF
TRBV7-2	TRBJ2-2	ASSLSGGDTGELF
TRBV5-4	TRBJ2-2	ASDLAGVSGELF
TRBV7-9	TRBJ2-7	ASSPYRLEGGPYEQY
TRBV3-1/TRBV3-2	TRBJ2-7	ASSWTSGGYEQY
TRBV2	TRBJ1-6	ASSDAIGQGPPLH